This TCR beta chain was sequenced in a study of cytomegalovirus exposure and HLA in healthy donors. Study findings and constraints: Among the most significant clusters, several appeared linked to common viral pathogens in a later analysis.

The PCR used 60 Vbeta and 13 Jbeta primers. The repertoire was sequenced with immunoSEQ multiplex PCR; TCRdb's copy has only in-frame clones and lacks some. The table lists fewer than 90,000 clones, around four fifths of them singletons. Note on this clone: Its antigen is still unknown.

Germline V gene data show CDR1 as LGHNA and CDR2 as YNFKEQ. The CDR3 extends over 19 amino acids. Unmatched junction bases numbered 11, after V lost 0 bases and J lost 2 bases. Sequencing used PBMCs. The chain is built from TRBV4-2 and TRBJ1-5, with 9 bases lining up with TRBD1. This sequence was found in a man aged 30 to 45 in good health and CMV-seropositive. The CDR3 DNA sequence: TGTGCCAGCAGCCAAGATTTAGGGACAGGGATCGCCGGCAATCAGCCCCAGCATTTT. This codes for CASSQDLGTGIAGNQPQHF.